Shown below are 9 T cell receptor beta chains from a single sample sequenced in a study of T cells in women clearing cervical HPV infection. Profiled with immunoSEQ multiplex PCR; TCRdb holds only in-frame clones, not every one. Its clone listing holds 30,000 to 35,000 clones. The sample was blood buffy coat. Source of these receptors: a woman aged 18-70 years with a cervical HPV16 infection that either progressed to CIN3+ or cleared (not recorded which).

A note on this clone: Sequencing ends 3 residues short of the CDR3 end; the germline J gene provides the rest. V and J are TRBV6-1 and TRBJ2-5; TRBD1 aligns across 10 bases. CDR1 is MNHNS and CDR2 is SASEGT in the germline V gene. The CDR3 runs 15 residues. V lost 4 bases, J lost 3 bases, and 5 bases stayed unmatched. Partial CDR3 DNA: TGTGCCAGCAGTGCCCCGGGACAGGGGAAAGAGACC. Translating it yields CASSAPGQGKET. The whole CDR3 protein reads CASSAPGQGKETQYF.

Points on this clone: Read sequence stops 3 residues before the CDR3 end, and the germline J gene provides the missing end. Other DNA sequences in the same sample also yield this CDR3. V is TRBV7-2 and J is TRBJ1-3, with D tentatively TRBD1 (6 bases). Trimming stripped 5 bases from V and 0 bases from J, with 11 bases between. Germline values: CDR1 SGHTA, CDR2 FQGNSA. The CDR3 is made up of 15 amino acids. The part of the CDR3 DNA that was read is TGTGCCAGCAGCCTAACAGGGATCTCTGGAAACACC. Translation gives CASSLTGISGNT. The full CDR3 sequence reads CASSLTGISGNTIYF.

As concerns this clone: The missing CDR3 end, 3 residues past where the read stops, is filled in from the germline J gene. The J gene is TRBJ1-5, the V gene TRBV7-9; 7 bases fit TRBD1. V lost 5 bases to trimming and J lost 3 bases; unmatched junction nucleotides: 4. This CDR3 spans 14 amino acids. CDR1 is SEHNR, CDR2 FQNEAQ, per germline (reference sequence). The CDR3 DNA, read in part, is TGTGCCAGCAGCACCGGGACAGTCAATCAGCCC. It codes for CASSTGTVNQP. The full CDR3 protein reads CASSTGTVNQPQHF.

Notes on this clone: The read comes to an end 3 residues before the CDR3 does, leaving the germline J gene to fill in the end. This chain connects TRBV20-1 to TRBJ2-7; perhaps TRBD2 as D (6 bases). Trimming stripped 4 bases from V and 3 bases from J, with 10 bases between. Germline CDR1 reads DFQATT; CDR2 reads SNEGSKA (reference sequence). This CDR3 comprises 12 residues. Partial CDR3 DNA: TGCAGTGCTATGGGACTGATCTACGAG. Protein sequence: CSAMGLIYE. The CDR3 reads in full as CSAMGLIYEQYF.

Comments on this clone: With the read ending 3 residues before the CDR3 end, the germline J gene is used to fill in that end. The chain is built from TRBV6-2 or TRBV6-3 and TRBJ2-3; 8 bases fit TRBD2. The length of the CDR3 is 14 residues. Germline V gene data show CDR1 as MNHEY and CDR2 as SVGEGT. The V gene end was trimmed by 5 bases and the J gene end by 4 bases; junction bases not matched to a gene: 5. CDR3 DNA, as far as it was read: TGTGCCAGCAGTAGAGCGGGAGCGGCAGATACG. Its protein is CASSRAGAADT. The full-length CDR3 reads as CASSRAGAADTQYF.

In regard to this clone: The read is 3 residues too short to cover the CDR3 end, so that end is filled in from the germline J gene. This rearrangement joins TRBV5-1 to TRBJ1-1, with 7 bases lining up with TRBD1. V was pared by 1 base and J by 3 bases, with 6 bases of the junction left unmatched. This CDR3 is built from 15 residues. Germline V CDR1 and CDR2: SGHRS, YFSETQ. The CDR3 bases that were read are TGCGCCAGCAGCTTGCAAGGGGGCGCGGACACTGAA. Protein: CASSLQGGADTE. The whole CDR3 sequence reads CASSLQGGADTEAFF.

Note on this clone: The read is 3 residues too short to cover the CDR3 end, so that end is filled in from the germline J gene. This rearrangement joins TRBV20-1 to TRBJ1-2, with D perhaps matching TRBD1 (5 bases). Trimming took off 0 bases at V and 4 bases at J, with 12 bases between the two ends. CDR1 is DFQATT, CDR2 SNEGSKA, per germline (reference sequence). The CDR3 totals 14 residues. Partial CDR3 DNA: TGCAGTGCTAGAGATCGGAGGACACTCTATGGC. Protein product: CSARDRRTLYG. The entire CDR3 protein reads CSARDRRTLYGYTF.

In regard to this clone: The CDR3 extends 3 residues past the end of the read, so its final part is completed from the germline J gene. The chain carries TRBV5-1 and TRBJ2-2; D is ambiguous. Germline V lookup: CDR1 SGHRS, CDR2 YFSETQ. The CDR3 is 12 amino acids. Trimming took off 4 bases at V and 1 base at J, with 2 bases between the two ends. CDR3 DNA (partial): TGCGCCAGCAGCCAGAACACCGGGGAG. Its protein is CASSQNTGE. In full, the CDR3 is CASSQNTGELFF.

For this clone: Read data end 3 residues before the CDR3 end; the end is taken from the germline J gene. This chain connects TRBV19 to TRBJ1-1, with a tentative D call TRBD1 (5 bases). The V gene's germline CDR1 is LNHDA and CDR2 SQIVND (reference sequence). V dropped 4 bases and J dropped 4 bases, with 13 bases sitting between them. The CDR3 runs to 14 residues. CDR3 in amino acids: CASSTLRASTEAFF. The sequenced CDR3 bases are TGTGCCAGTAGTACTCTCAGGGCGAGCACTGAA.